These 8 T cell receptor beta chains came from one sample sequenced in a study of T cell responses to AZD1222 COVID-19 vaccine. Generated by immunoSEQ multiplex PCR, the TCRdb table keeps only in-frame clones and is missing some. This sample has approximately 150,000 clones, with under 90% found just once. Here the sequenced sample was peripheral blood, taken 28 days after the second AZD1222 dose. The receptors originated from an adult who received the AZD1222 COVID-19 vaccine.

The CDR3 nucleotides read TGTGCCAGTAGTGTAAACAGGGTTCGCAATCAGCCCCAGCATTTT. Protein: CASSVNRVRNQPQHF. V usage is TRBV19 and J usage is TRBJ1-5; weak D call: TRBD1 (6 bases). V lost 5 bases and J lost 2, with 13 bases in between. CDR1 and CDR2 (germline): LNHDA, SQIVND (reference sequence). This CDR3 comprises 15 residues.

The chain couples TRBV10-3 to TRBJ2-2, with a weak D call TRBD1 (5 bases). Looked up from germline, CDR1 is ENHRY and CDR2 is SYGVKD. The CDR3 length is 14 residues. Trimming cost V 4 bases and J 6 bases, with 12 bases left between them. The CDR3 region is CAISAQGLSGELFF. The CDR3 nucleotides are TGTGCCATCAGTGCCCAGGGTTTGTCCGGGGAGCTGTTTTTT.

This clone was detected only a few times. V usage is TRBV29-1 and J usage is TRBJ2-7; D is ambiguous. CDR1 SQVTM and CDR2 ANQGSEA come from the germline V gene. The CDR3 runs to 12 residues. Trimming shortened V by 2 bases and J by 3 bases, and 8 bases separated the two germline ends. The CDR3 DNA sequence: TGCAGCGTTGAAACAGACCTCTACGAGCAGTACTTC. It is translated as CSVETDLYEQYF.

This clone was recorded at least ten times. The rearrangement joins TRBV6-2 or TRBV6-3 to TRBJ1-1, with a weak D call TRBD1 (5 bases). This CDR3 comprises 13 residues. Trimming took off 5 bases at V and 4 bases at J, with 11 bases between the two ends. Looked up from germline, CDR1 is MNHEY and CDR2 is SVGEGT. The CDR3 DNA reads TGTGCCAGCAGTCCCGGGGGAGGCACTGAAGCTTTCTTT. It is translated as CASSPGGGTEAFF.

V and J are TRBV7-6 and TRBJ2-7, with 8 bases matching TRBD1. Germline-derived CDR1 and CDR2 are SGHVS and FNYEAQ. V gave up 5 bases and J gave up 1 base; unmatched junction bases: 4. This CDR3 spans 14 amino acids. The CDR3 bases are TGTGCCAGCAGCGACAGGGGAGGATCCTACGAGCAGTACTTC. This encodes CASSDRGGSYEQYF.

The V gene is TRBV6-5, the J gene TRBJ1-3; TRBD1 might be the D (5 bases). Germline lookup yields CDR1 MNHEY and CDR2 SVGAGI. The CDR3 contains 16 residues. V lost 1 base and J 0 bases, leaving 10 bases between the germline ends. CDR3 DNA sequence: TGTGCCAGCAGTTACTGGCAGGGATTCTCTGGAAACACCATATATTTT. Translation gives CASSYWQGFSGNTIYF.

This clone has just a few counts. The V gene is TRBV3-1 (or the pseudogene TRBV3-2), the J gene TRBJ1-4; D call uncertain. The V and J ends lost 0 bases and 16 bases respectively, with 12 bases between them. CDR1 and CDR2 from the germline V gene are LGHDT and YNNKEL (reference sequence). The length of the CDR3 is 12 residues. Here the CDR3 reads CASSQELGAPFF. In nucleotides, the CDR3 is TGTGCCAGCAGCCAAGAGTTGGGCGCCCCGTTTTTT.

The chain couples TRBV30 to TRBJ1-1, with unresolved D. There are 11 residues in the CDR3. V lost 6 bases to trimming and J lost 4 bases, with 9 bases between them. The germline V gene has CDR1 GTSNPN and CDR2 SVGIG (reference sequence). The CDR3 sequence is CACGVGTEAFF. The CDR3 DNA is TGTGCCTGTGGGGTCGGCACTGAAGCTTTCTTT.